This T cell receptor (beta chain) was identified during a study of spatial heterogeneity in lung cancer. Study-level findings and limits: There was tracking of ubiquitous and regional nonsynonymous mutations by the respective counts of ubiquitous and regional expanded TCRs. Expanded alpha and beta TCR counts within tumors tracked tumor mutation counts.

Notes on this clonotype: Its target is not known. Because the library targeted alpha chains, this beta chain is an off-target read whose size means little.

Time point described: sample taken at primary tumor resection. Researchers sequenced whole RNA taken from tumor, nontumor lung or frozen PBMC without sorting. TCRdb re-derived calls from the 5' RACE reads in MiXCR, one entry per CDR3 protein. The data contain about 240 distinct CDR3 sequences, around two fifths of them singletons. Germline CDR1 and CDR2: SGHRS and YFSETQ. The CDR3 is 14 amino acids. Between the trimmed V and J ends, which lost 0 bases and 1 base, there was a span of 8 bases. The material sequenced was lung tumor tissue, taken at surgery. The TCR sequence derives from a male donor with early-stage non-small cell lung cancer. This chain uses TRBV5-1 with TRBJ2-7; D call uncertain. This chain's CDR3 is CASSLAGRSYEQYF. The CDR3 region has the DNA TGCGCCAGCAGCTTGGCCGGACGATCCTACGAGCAGTACTTC.